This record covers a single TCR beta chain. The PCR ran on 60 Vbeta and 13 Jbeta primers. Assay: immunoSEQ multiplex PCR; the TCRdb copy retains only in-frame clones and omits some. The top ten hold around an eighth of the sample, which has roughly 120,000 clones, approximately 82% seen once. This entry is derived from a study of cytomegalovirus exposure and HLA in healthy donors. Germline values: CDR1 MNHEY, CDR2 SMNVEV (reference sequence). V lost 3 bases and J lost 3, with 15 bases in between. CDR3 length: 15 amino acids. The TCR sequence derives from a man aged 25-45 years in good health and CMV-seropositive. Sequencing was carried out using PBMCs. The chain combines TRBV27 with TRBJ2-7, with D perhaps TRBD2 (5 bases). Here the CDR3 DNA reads TGTGCCAGCAGTTTTGGAGGCTTGGCGGACTACGAGCAGTACTTC. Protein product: CASSFGGLADYEQYF.